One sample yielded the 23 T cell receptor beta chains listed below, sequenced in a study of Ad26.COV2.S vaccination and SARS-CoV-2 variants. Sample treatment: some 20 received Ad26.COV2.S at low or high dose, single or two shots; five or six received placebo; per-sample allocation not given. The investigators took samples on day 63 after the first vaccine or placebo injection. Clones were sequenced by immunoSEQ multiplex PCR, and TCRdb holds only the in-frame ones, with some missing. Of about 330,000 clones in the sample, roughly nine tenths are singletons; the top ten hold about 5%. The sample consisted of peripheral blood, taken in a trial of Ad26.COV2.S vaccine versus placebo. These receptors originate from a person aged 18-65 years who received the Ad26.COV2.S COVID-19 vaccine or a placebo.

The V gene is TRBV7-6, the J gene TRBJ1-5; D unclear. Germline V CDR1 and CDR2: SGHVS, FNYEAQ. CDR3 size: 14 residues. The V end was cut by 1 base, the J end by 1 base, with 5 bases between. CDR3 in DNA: TGTGCCAGCAGCTTAGGGCAGAGCAATCAGCCCCAGCATTTT. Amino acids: CASSLGQSNQPQHF. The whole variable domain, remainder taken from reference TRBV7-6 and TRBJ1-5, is GAGVSQSPRYKVTKRGQDVALRCDPISGHVSLYWYRQALGQGPEFLTYFNYEAQQDKSGLPNDRFSAERPEGSISTLTIQRTEQRDSAMYRCASSLGQSNQPQHFGDGTRLSIL.

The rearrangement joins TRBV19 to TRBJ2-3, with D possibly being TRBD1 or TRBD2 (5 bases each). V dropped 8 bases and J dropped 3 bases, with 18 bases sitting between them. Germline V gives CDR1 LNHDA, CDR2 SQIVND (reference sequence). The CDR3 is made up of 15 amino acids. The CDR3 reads CASRWGTGSTDTQYF. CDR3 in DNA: TGTGCCAGTCGATGGGGGACGGGAAGTACAGATACGCAGTATTTT.

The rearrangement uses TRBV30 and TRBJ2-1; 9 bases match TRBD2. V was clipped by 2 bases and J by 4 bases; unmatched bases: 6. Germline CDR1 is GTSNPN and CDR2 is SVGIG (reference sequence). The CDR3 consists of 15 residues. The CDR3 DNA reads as TGTGCCTGGAGTCAAACTAGCGGGCGTTACAATGAGCAGTTCTTC. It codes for CAWSQTSGRYNEQFF.

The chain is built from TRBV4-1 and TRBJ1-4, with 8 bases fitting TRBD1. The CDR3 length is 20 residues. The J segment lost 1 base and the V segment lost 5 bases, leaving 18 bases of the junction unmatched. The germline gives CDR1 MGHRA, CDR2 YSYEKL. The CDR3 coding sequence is TGCGCCAGCAGCATACCTAAAGTGGGCCAGGGGGCCGAAACTAATGAAAAACTGTTTTTT. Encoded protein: CASSIPKVGQGAETNEKLFF.

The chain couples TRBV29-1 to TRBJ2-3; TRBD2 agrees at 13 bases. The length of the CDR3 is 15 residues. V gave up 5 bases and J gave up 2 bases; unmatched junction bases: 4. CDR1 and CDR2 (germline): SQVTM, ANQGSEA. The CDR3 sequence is CSVSGLAGPTDTQYF. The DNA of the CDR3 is TGCAGCGTTTCGGGACTAGCGGGACCCACAGATACGCAGTATTTT.

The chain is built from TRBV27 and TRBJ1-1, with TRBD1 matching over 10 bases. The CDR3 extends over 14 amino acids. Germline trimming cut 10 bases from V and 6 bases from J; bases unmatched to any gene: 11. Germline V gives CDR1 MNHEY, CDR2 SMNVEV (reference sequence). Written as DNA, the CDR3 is TGTGCCACAAGACAGGGGGCGAGAGCCCCTGAAGCTTTCTTT. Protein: CATRQGARAPEAFF.

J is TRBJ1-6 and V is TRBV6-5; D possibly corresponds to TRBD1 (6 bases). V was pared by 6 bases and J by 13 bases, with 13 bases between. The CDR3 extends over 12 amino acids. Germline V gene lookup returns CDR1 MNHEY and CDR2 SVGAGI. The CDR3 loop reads CASRPTGRPLHF. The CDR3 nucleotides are TGTGCCAGCAGGCCAACAGGGAGGCCCCTCCACTTT.

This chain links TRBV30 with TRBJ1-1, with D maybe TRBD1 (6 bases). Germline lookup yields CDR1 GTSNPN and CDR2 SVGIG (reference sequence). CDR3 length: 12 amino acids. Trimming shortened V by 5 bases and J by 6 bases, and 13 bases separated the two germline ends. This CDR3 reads CAWGGGGPEAFF. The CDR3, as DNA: TGTGCCTGGGGAGGGGGGGGTCCTGAAGCTTTCTTT.

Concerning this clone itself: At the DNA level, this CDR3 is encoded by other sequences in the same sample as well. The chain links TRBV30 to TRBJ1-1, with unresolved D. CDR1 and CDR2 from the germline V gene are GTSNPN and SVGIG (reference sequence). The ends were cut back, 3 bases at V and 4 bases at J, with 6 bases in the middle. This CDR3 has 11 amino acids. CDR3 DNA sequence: TGTGCCTGGAGCCCCGCCACTGAAGCTTTCTTT. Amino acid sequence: CAWSPATEAFF.

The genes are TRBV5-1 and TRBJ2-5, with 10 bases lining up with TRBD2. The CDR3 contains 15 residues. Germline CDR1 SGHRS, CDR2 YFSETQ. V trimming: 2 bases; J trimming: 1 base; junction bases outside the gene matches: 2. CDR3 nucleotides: TGCGCCAGCAGCTTCCTAGCGGGGGCCCAAGAGACCCAGTACTTC. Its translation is CASSFLAGAQETQYF.

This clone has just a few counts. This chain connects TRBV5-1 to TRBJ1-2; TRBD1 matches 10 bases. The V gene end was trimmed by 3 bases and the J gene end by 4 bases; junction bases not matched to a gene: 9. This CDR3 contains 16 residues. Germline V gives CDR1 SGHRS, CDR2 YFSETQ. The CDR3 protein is CASSSEGQGRAYGYTF. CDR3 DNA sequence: TGCGCCAGCAGCTCGGAGGGACAGGGGAGGGCCTATGGCTACACCTTC.

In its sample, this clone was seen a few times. CDR3 bases: TGCGCCAGCAGCTTGTGGGAGGAAGGCTACACCTTC. Amino acids: CASSLWEEGYTF. This sequence joins TRBV5-1 and TRBJ1-2; D not certain. V lost 1 base to trimming and J lost 8 bases, with 9 bases between them. Germline V gene lookup returns CDR1 SGHRS and CDR2 YFSETQ. The CDR3 has 12 residues.

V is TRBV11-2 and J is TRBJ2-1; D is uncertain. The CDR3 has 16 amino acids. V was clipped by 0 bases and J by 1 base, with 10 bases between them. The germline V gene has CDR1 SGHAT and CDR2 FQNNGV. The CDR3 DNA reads TGTGCCAGCAGCTTAGATTATGCGTCTTCCTACAATGAGCAGTTCTTC. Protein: CASSLDYASSYNEQFF.

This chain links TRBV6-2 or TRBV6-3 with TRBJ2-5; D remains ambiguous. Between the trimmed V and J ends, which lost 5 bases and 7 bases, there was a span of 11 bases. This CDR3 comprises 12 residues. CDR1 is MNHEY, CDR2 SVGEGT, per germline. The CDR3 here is CASSSPTATQYF. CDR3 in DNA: TGTGCCAGCAGTAGCCCGACTGCGACCCAGTACTTC.

DNA for the CDR3: TGTGCCTGGAGTGACCAGTTGGAAGGCTACACCTTC. This translates into CAWSDQLEGYTF. The rearrangement uses TRBV30 and TRBJ1-2, with unresolved D. The germline V and J ends were trimmed by 1 base and 8 bases, with 11 bases remaining between them. The CDR3 is 12 amino acids. In germline, CDR1 is GTSNPN, CDR2 SVGIG (reference sequence).

The CDR3 nucleotides are TGTGCCAGCTCACCTCTAGACACTTTCTCTGGAAACACCATATATTTT. Residues: CASSPLDTFSGNTIYF. V and J are TRBV18 and TRBJ1-3; D unclear. Germline loops: CDR1 KGHSH, CDR2 LQKENI. The V and J ends lost 3 bases and 0 bases respectively, with 12 bases between them. The CDR3 totals 16 residues.

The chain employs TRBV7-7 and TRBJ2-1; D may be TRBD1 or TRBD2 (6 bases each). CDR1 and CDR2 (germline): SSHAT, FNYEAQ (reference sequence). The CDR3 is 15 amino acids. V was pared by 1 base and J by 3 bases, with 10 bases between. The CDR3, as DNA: TGTGCCAGCAGCTTAGAGGGGGGACGCTACAATGAGCAGTTCTTC. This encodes CASSLEGGRYNEQFF.

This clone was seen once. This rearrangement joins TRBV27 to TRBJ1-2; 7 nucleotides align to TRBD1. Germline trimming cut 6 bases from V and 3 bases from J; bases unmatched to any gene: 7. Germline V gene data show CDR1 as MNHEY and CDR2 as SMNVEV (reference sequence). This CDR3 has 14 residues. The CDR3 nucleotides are TGTGCCAGCAGGCCCGAGGGGGCGGACTATGGCTACACCTTC. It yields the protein CASRPEGADYGYTF.

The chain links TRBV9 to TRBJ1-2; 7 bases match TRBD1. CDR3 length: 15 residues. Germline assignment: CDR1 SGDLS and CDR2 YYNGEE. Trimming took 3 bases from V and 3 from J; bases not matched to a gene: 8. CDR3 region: CASSARTRGYYGYTF. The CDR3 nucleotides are TGTGCCAGCAGCGCGCGGACCAGGGGGTACTATGGCTACACCTTC.

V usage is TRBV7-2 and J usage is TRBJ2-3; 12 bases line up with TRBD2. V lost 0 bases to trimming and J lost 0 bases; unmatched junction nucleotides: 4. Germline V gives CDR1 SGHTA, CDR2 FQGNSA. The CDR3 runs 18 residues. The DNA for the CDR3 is TGTGCCAGCAGCTTAGCGGGACTAGCGGGTACTAGCACAGATACGCAGTATTTT. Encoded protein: CASSLAGLAGTSTDTQYF.

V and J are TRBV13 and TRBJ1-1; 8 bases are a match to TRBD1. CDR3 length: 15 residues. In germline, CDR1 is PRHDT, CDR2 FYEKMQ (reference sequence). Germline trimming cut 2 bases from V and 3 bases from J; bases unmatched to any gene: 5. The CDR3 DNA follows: TGTGCCAGCAGCTTACTCTCGACAGGGGACACTGAAGCTTTCTTT. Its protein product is CASSLLSTGDTEAFF.

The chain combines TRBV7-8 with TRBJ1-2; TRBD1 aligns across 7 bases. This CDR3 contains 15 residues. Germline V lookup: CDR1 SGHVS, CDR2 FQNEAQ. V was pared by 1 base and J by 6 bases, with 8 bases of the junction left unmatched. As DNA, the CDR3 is TGTGCCAGCAGCTTAGGCCGGGACAGCCTTCATGGCTACACCTTC. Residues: CASSLGRDSLHGYTF.

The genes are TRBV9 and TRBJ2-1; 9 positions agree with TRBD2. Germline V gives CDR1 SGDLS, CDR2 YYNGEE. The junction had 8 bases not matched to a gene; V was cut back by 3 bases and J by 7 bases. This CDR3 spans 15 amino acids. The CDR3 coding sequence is TGTGCCAGCAGCGCCGGCGGGGGGGCCATTAATGAGCAGTTCTTC. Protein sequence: CASSAGGGAINEQFF.